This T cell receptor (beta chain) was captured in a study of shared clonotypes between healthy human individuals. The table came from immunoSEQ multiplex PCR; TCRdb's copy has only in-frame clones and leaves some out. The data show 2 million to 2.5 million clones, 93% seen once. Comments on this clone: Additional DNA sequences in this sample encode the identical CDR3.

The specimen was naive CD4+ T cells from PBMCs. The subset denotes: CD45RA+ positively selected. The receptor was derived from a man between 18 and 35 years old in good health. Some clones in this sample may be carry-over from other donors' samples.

The CDR3 loop reads CASSSGPNYGYTF. As DNA, the CDR3 is TGTGCCAGCAGCTCGGGCCCCAACTATGGCTACACCTTC. The rearrangement links TRBV5-8 to TRBJ1-2; the D is unclear. This CDR3 spans 13 amino acids. Per germline, CDR1 SGHTS and CDR2 YDEGEE. V dropped 3 bases and J dropped 2 bases, with 8 bases sitting between them.